What follows are 30 T cell receptor beta chains derived from one specimen sequenced in a study of graft-versus-host responses after intestinal transplantation. The method was immunoSEQ multiplex PCR; TCRdb's version includes in-frame clones alone and lacks a portion of them. Here the sample spans about 85,000 clones, roughly 80% being singletons. No antigen has been assigned to these receptors. Sequences were derived from unstimulated CD4+ T cells sorted from spleen or lymph node cells, sampled before intestinal transplant. The receptor source for this set is a human donor who received an intestinal transplant.

This clone is a singleton in its sample. The V and J genes are TRBV28 and TRBJ1-5; D possibly corresponds to TRBD1 (5 bases). The germline V gene encodes CDR1 MDHEN and CDR2 SYDVKM. The CDR3 is made up of 14 amino acids. Trimming left V 7 bases short and J 6 bases short, with 16 bases between. Written as DNA, the CDR3 is TGTGCCAGCAAGACCCCGGGGGAGGTTCAGCCCCAGCATTTT. It codes for CASKTPGEVQPQHF.

This chain connects TRBV2 to TRBJ2-7, with D unclear. Deletions cut 2 bases from V and 1 base from J, with 12 bases between. Germline V gene sequence: CDR1 SNHLY, CDR2 FYNNEI. This CDR3 region has 15 residues. The CDR3, as DNA: TGTGCCAGCAGTGAACAGACTGGGTGGTCCTACGAGCAGTACTTC. It specifies CASSEQTGWSYEQYF.

The chain couples TRBV28 to TRBJ1-2, with D tentatively TRBD1 (6 bases). V lost 5 bases to trimming and J lost 4 bases, with 11 bases between them. CDR3 length: 13 amino acids. CDR1 MDHEN and CDR2 SYDVKM come from the germline V gene. The CDR3 coding sequence is TGTGCCAGCAGTAGGACAGACACCTATGGCTACACCTTC. Its translation is CASSRTDTYGYTF.

V and J are TRBV28 and TRBJ2-7; a weak D match, TRBD2 (5 bases). There are 13 residues in the CDR3. From germline, CDR1 is MDHEN and CDR2 SYDVKM. V lost 3 bases and J lost 3, with 9 bases in between. The CDR3 DNA reads TGTGCCAGCAGTTTCCTAGGAGGCTACGAGCAGTACTTC. Translated, it gives CASSFLGGYEQYF.

The genes are TRBV5-1 and TRBJ2-7; TRBD2 agrees at 11 bases. Germline assignment: CDR1 SGHRS and CDR2 YFSETQ. The V segment lost 4 bases and the J segment 7 bases; nucleotides outside the gene matches: 13. CDR3 length: 16 amino acids. The CDR3 coding sequence is TGCGCCAGCAGCATAGGGACTAGCGGCTCCTGGGGGGAGCAGTACTTC. It is translated as CASSIGTSGSWGEQYF.

This sequence joins TRBV11-2 and TRBJ2-2; 7 bases line up with TRBD2. Germline loops: CDR1 SGHAT, CDR2 FQNNGV. V was clipped by 2 bases and J by 3 bases; unmatched bases: 0. This CDR3 has 14 amino acids. In nucleotides, the CDR3 is TGTGCCAGCAGCTTACGGGGGGACACCGGGGAGCTGTTTTTT. Its protein product is CASSLRGDTGELFF.

The gene calls are TRBV5-1 and TRBJ1-1, with D maybe TRBD1 (5 bases). The V gene's germline CDR1 is SGHRS and CDR2 YFSETQ. The CDR3 has 16 residues. The V end was cut by 1 base, the J end by 1 base, with 14 bases between. As DNA, the CDR3 is TGCGCCAGCAGCTTGCGGTTTGTAGGGGAGAACACTGAAGCTTTCTTT. Translation gives CASSLRFVGENTEAFF.

This rearrangement joins TRBV18 to TRBJ2-7, with D tentatively TRBD2 (5 bases). Germline V gene lookup returns CDR1 KGHSH and CDR2 LQKENI. The CDR3 sequence is 13 residues long. V gave up 3 bases and J gave up 3 bases, with 9 bases separating them. CDR3 protein: CASSPFRDYEQYF. DNA of the CDR3: TGTGCCAGCTCACCTTTCCGGGACTACGAGCAGTACTTC.

The chain links TRBV27 to TRBJ1-2; TRBD1 aligns across 7 bases. The CDR3 extends over 16 amino acids. Looked up from germline, CDR1 is MNHEY and CDR2 is SMNVEV (reference sequence). Germline trimming cut 2 bases from V and 4 bases from J; bases unmatched to any gene: 10. The DNA of the CDR3 is TGTGCCAGCAGTTTAAAGGGGGCTCGGGAGCCCTATGGCTACACCTTC. Translation gives CASSLKGAREPYGYTF.

The chain has TRBV28 and TRBJ1-5; 11 nucleotides match TRBD1. Per the germline V gene, CDR1 is MDHEN and CDR2 is SYDVKM. V shed 7 bases, J shed 6 bases, and the junction held 8 bases outside the gene matches. The CDR3 has 15 residues. The CDR3 region is CASTPGTGGSQPQHF. CDR3 DNA: TGTGCCAGCACTCCAGGGACAGGGGGGAGTCAGCCCCAGCATTTT.

V usage is TRBV18 and J usage is TRBJ2-7; 8 nucleotides align to TRBD1. Germline V gene sequence: CDR1 KGHSH, CDR2 LQKENI. The J segment lost 7 bases and the V segment lost 3 bases, leaving 8 bases of the junction unmatched. The CDR3 is 14 residues long. As DNA, the CDR3 is TGTGCCAGCTCACCGAGTCAGGGGGCAAGGGAGCAGTACTTC. Its translation is CASSPSQGAREQYF.

The chain employs TRBV11-2 and TRBJ2-1; 13 positions match TRBD2. Trimming took 4 bases from V and 5 from J; bases not matched to a gene: 5. The CDR3 is 16 residues long. CDR1 SGHAT and CDR2 FQNNGV come from the germline V gene. The CDR3 DNA sequence: TGTGCCAGCAGCTCACTAGCGGGAGGGCCCGACAATGAGCAGTTCTTC. Its translation: CASSSLAGGPDNEQFF. Drawing the rest from reference TRBV11-2 and TRBJ2-1, the complete variable domain is EAGVAQSPRYKIIEKRQSVAFWCNPISGHATLYWYQQILGQGPKLLIQFQNNGVVDDSQLPKDRFSAERLKGVDSTLKIQPAKLEDSAVYLCASSSLAGGPDNEQFFGPGTRLTVL.

This clone was detected a few times. V is TRBV5-6 and J is TRBJ2-5; D perhaps matches TRBD2 (6 bases). CDR3 size: 15 residues. V was shortened by 4 bases and J by 10 bases, with 23 bases between the two germline ends. The germline CDR1 and CDR2 sequences are SGHDT and YYEEEE. The CDR3 bases are TGTGCCAGCAGCGCAACTGGGACTCCCCAATCGGACCAGTACTTC. It codes for CASSATGTPQSDQYF.

V and J are TRBV10-1 and TRBJ2-1; 9 bases line up with TRBD1. Germline CDR1 reads WNHNN; CDR2 reads SYGVQD (reference sequence). The CDR3 sequence is 15 residues long. V lost 4 bases and J lost 3; bases outside the gene matches: 4. CDR3 residues: CASSAPGQGYNEQFF. The CDR3 DNA reads as TGCGCCAGCAGTGCCCCGGGACAGGGCTACAATGAGCAGTTCTTC.

The J gene is TRBJ1-1, the V gene TRBV4-1, with TRBD1 matching 7 bases. V trimming: 5 bases; J trimming: 4 bases; junction bases outside the gene matches: 13. The CDR3 runs 16 residues. CDR1 and CDR2 (germline): MGHRA, YSYEKL. CDR3 nucleotide sequence: TGCGCCAGCAGCGGACACCATAACAGGGGAGGCACTGAAGCTTTCTTT. It encodes CASSGHHNRGGTEAFF.

This rearrangement joins TRBV2 to TRBJ2-5, with unresolved D. The CDR3 sequence is 12 residues long. The germline gives CDR1 SNHLY, CDR2 FYNNEI. The V gene lost 7 bases and the J gene lost 4 bases, with 10 bases spanning the gap. CDR3 in amino acids: CASNYAGETQYF. The CDR3 nucleotides are TGTGCCAGCAACTACGCCGGAGAGACCCAGTACTTC.

The genes are TRBV6-6 and TRBJ2-7; the match to TRBD1 covers 7 bases. With 5 bases clipped from V and 7 bases from J, the junction kept 5 bases outside the gene matches. CDR1 and CDR2 (germline): MNHNY, SVGAGI (reference sequence). The CDR3 is 12 residues long. CDR3 in DNA: TGTGCCAGCAGTATAACAGGGGAAGAGCAGTACTTC. Amino acids: CASSITGEEQYF.

This clone turned up a few times. The chain couples TRBV28 to TRBJ2-7, with 8 positions matching TRBD1. This CDR3 contains 14 residues. Germline assignment: CDR1 MDHEN and CDR2 SYDVKM. With V trimmed by 8 bases and J by 2 bases, 8 bases remained unmatched. DNA for the CDR3: TGTGCCAGCCGCACTCCGGGACAGGCCTACGAGCAGTACTTC. This gives the protein CASRTPGQAYEQYF.

The V gene is TRBV7-6, the J gene TRBJ1-1; no reliable D call. Deletions cut 0 bases from V and 4 bases from J, with 12 bases between. In germline, CDR1 is SGHVS, CDR2 FNYEAQ. The CDR3 spans 15 residues. Here the CDR3 DNA reads TGTGCCAGCAGCTTAGCCTCAAGTTTAGCCACTGAAGCTTTCTTT. Its protein product is CASSLASSLATEAFF.

The chain carries TRBV5-4 and TRBJ2-5; TRBD1 matches at 12 bases. Germline V gene data show CDR1 as SGHNT and CDR2 as YYREEE (reference sequence). V trimming: 4 bases; J trimming: 2 bases; junction bases outside the gene matches: 9. This CDR3 region has 17 residues. The CDR3 DNA follows: TGTGCCAGCAGCCCAGGGACAGGGGGCGGAGGTCAAGAGACCCAGTACTTC. Translating it yields CASSPGTGGGGQETQYF.

The rearrangement joins TRBV7-9 to TRBJ2-7; D ambiguous. The CDR3 has 13 amino acids. V was shortened by 9 bases and J by 4 bases, with 16 bases between the two germline ends. CDR1 is SEHNR and CDR2 is FQNEAQ in the germline V gene (reference sequence). The CDR3 protein is CASKISGSYEQYF. As DNA, the CDR3 is TGTGCCAGTAAAATATCCGGGTCTTACGAGCAGTACTTC.

The chain joins TRBV9 to TRBJ2-5; 8 nucleotides align to TRBD2. Germline CDR1 reads SGDLS; CDR2 reads YYNGEE. The ends lost 4 bases at V and 0 bases at J; junction bases unmatched: 5. CDR3 length: 15 residues. CDR3 residues: CASSLSGGYQETQYF. In DNA form, the CDR3 reads TGTGCCAGCAGCCTAAGCGGGGGCTACCAAGAGACCCAGTACTTC.

This sequence joins TRBV19 and TRBJ1-5, with TRBD1 identical over 12 bases. From germline, CDR1 is LNHDA and CDR2 SQIVND (reference sequence). The J segment lost 3 bases and the V segment lost 4 bases, leaving 4 bases of the junction unmatched. CDR3 length: 16 amino acids. CDR3 sequence reads: CASSTWDRGPNQPQHF. For the CDR3, the DNA is TGTGCCAGTAGTACCTGGGACAGGGGGCCCAATCAGCCCCAGCATTTT.

The V and J genes are TRBV5-1 and TRBJ2-1; TRBD2 agrees at 9 bases. Losses at the gene ends were 1 base for V and 0 bases for J; bases not matched to a gene: 5. This CDR3 is built from 17 residues. Germline V gene data show CDR1 as SGHRS and CDR2 as YFSETQ. The DNA of the CDR3 is TGCGCCAGCAGCTTGAAGCGGGGGGCGAGCTCCTACAATGAGCAGTTCTTC. Protein sequence: CASSLKRGASSYNEQFF.

The table lists this clone with a count of one. The CDR3, as DNA: TGTGCCAGCAGTTCGGGACAGGTGGACACCGGGGAGCTGTTTTTT. Translation: CASSSGQVDTGELFF. The chain recombines TRBV28 with TRBJ2-2; TRBD1 agrees at 8 bases. The CDR3 has 15 residues. V was clipped by 4 bases and J by 3 bases; unmatched bases: 4. Germline lookup yields CDR1 MDHEN and CDR2 SYDVKM.

This rearrangement joins TRBV19 to TRBJ2-3; the D gene is possibly TRBD1 (5 bases). The CDR3 runs to 14 residues. Germline CDR1 LNHDA, CDR2 SQIVND (reference sequence). Trimming removed 11 bases at V and 2 bases at J, with 17 bases between. CDR3 DNA sequence: TGTGCCGTAAAAGGGGCAGTCTCCACAGATACGCAGTATTTT. Its protein is CAVKGAVSTDTQYF.

This chain connects TRBV2 to TRBJ1-5; the D gene is possibly TRBD1 (6 bases). The CDR3 is made up of 15 amino acids. With 6 bases removed from V and 0 bases from J, the gap between germline ends came to 12 bases. Germline CDR1 is SNHLY and CDR2 is FYNNEI. The CDR3: CASRKGGFSNQPQHF. For the CDR3, the DNA is TGTGCCAGCAGAAAAGGGGGTTTTAGCAATCAGCCCCAGCATTTT.

This clone turned up a few times. The chain is built from TRBV4-1 and TRBJ2-3; TRBD2 matches at 10 bases. V trimming: 6 bases; J trimming: 4 bases; junction bases outside the gene matches: 7. The germline V gene has CDR1 MGHRA and CDR2 YSYEKL. The CDR3 is 15 residues long. This CDR3 reads CASRSSGRGADTQYF. The CDR3 nucleotides are TGCGCCAGCAGATCTAGCGGGAGAGGTGCAGATACGCAGTATTTT.

V usage is TRBV11-2 and J usage is TRBJ2-1; 10 nucleotides agree with TRBD2. Germline CDR1 is SGHAT and CDR2 is FQNNGV. Trimming at V came to 5 bases and at J to 10 bases, leaving 8 bases not matched to a gene. CDR3 size: 14 residues. The CDR3 reads CASSLRTSGNEQFF. CDR3 nucleotides: TGTGCCAGCAGCCTCCGGACTAGCGGAAACGAGCAGTTCTTC.

This clone came up once. This chain uses TRBV13 with TRBJ2-5; possibly TRBD2 for D (6 bases). V was trimmed by 7 bases and J by 2 bases, leaving 17 bases between them. The CDR3 has 15 residues. Germline CDR1 is PRHDT and CDR2 is FYEKMQ (reference sequence). The CDR3 spells CASTTRSRGQETQYF. As DNA, the CDR3 is TGTGCCAGCACTACGAGGAGCCGGGGGCAAGAGACCCAGTACTTC.